Listed below are T cell receptor beta chains from one sample, sequenced in a study of blood T cell repertoires in COVID-19. Here immunoSEQ multiplex PCR was the method, and the copy in TCRdb shows in-frame clones only, minus some. The sample carries fewer than 90,000 clones, nearly 80% recorded once. The sequenced sample was peripheral blood. The receptor set was obtained from a man between 65 and 85 years old with COVID-19, enrolled during active disease. CDR3s include the opening cysteine and the closing phenylalanine or tryptophan. The order of the fields is clone size, V gene, J gene, CDR3 protein. Size is stated for part of the rows, as once, few or many counts, or as a class when the clone is expanded.

clone_size: .
v_call: TRBV27
j_call: TRBJ2-2
cdr3_aa: CASSPTGTANTGELFF

clone_size: .
v_call: TRBV7-8
j_call: TRBJ1-1
cdr3_aa: CASSLEQGGTEAFF

clone_size: .
v_call: TRBV19
j_call: TRBJ1-5
cdr3_aa: CASSIMGVTSNQPQHF

clone_size: .
v_call: TRBV19
j_call: TRBJ1-5
cdr3_aa: CASTRTGLGQPQHF

clone_size: .
v_call: TRBV25-1
j_call: TRBJ2-5
cdr3_aa: CASSVRGKQETQYF

clone_size: .
v_call: TRBV7-2
j_call: TRBJ1-2
cdr3_aa: CASKGLGATGNPGYTF

clone_size: .
v_call: TRBV7-6
j_call: TRBJ1-1
cdr3_aa: CASSLQVGRTEAFF

clone_size: .
v_call: TRBV7-9
j_call: TRBJ1-5
cdr3_aa: CASSPSTVNQPQHF

clone_size: .
v_call: TRBV7-9
j_call: TRBJ1-4
cdr3_aa: CASSILPTGATNEKLFF

clone_size: .
v_call: TRBV28
j_call: TRBJ1-1
cdr3_aa: CASLVAGTEAFF

clone_size: once
v_call: TRBV29-1
j_call: TRBJ1-2
cdr3_aa: CSVVAREDYGYTF

clone_size: .
v_call: TRBV28
j_call: TRBJ2-7
cdr3_aa: CASSFQSDEQYF

clone_size: .
v_call: TRBV27
j_call: TRBJ1-5
cdr3_aa: CASKVKMGQVNQPQHF

clone_size: .
v_call: TRBV15
j_call: TRBJ2-1
cdr3_aa: CATSRAGDEQFF

clone_size: few
v_call: TRBV28
j_call: TRBJ1-2
cdr3_aa: CASSSGQEVPGHSGGYTF

clone_size: few
v_call: TRBV5-6
j_call: TRBJ1-2
cdr3_aa: CASSAQQGAAGYTF

clone_size: .
v_call: TRBV9
j_call: TRBJ1-4
cdr3_aa: CASSVEISGGKLFF

clone_size: once
v_call: TRBV7-2
j_call: TRBJ2-6
cdr3_aa: CASGLTGGANVLTF

clone_size: many
v_call: TRBV2
j_call: TRBJ2-7
cdr3_aa: CASRIRDSTYEQYF

clone_size: .
v_call: TRBV19
j_call: TRBJ2-3
cdr3_aa: CASSIMRPTDTQYF

clone_size: once
v_call: TRBV2
j_call: TRBJ2-7
cdr3_aa: CATKRESFYEQYF

clone_size: .
v_call: TRBV4-3
j_call: TRBJ2-3
cdr3_aa: CASSQTLGLTDTQYF

clone_size: .
v_call: TRBV3-1/TRBV3-2
j_call: TRBJ2-3
cdr3_aa: CASSLQGGGISTDTQYF

clone_size: .
v_call: TRBV27
j_call: TRBJ2-6
cdr3_aa: CASGWRRSGANVLTF

clone_size: .
v_call: TRBV2
j_call: TRBJ1-4
cdr3_aa: CASSGQGYEKLFF

clone_size: .
v_call: TRBV5-6
j_call: TRBJ1-1
cdr3_aa: CASSESTVGGTEAFF

clone_size: .
v_call: TRBV11-2
j_call: TRBJ1-1
cdr3_aa: CASRPGGYGTEAFF

clone_size: .
v_call: TRBV10-3
j_call: TRBJ1-2
cdr3_aa: CAISDRGSYGYTF

clone_size: .
v_call: TRBV10-1
j_call: TRBJ2-3
cdr3_aa: CASSTGQNTQYF